This T cell receptor beta chain came from a study of regulatory T cells in long-lasting Graves disease. The wider study: Newly diagnosed Graves' patients had taken antithyroid drugs under 3 months.

The CDR3 length is 15 residues. The germline V gene has CDR1 MNHEY and CDR2 SMNVEV (reference sequence). Trimming removed 5 bases from V and 3 bases from J, with 17 bases in between. Time point of the sample: newly diagnosed GD, antithyroid drugs for less than 3 months. TCR sequences were obtained from RNA taken from PBMCs. Patients were enrolled at an endocrinology department in Xi'an, China. Arm-PCR of CDR3 regions with iRepertoire HTBI primers generated TCR beta libraries. TCRdb recomputed calls from the multiplex PCR reads with MiXCR, one row per CDR3 protein. The sample carries a few hundred thousand distinct CDR3 sequences, approximately 15% recorded once. This clonotype was observed a few times. The antigen is not known. Study-level points and caveats: Reduced TCR diversity was observed in persistent Graves' patients versus newly diagnosed patients.

This same sample was also taken into another study, of T cells in Graves' hyperthyroidism and ophthalmopathy.

The chain combines TRBV27 with TRBJ2-7; D perhaps matches TRBD1 (5 bases). The receptor comes from a man in his forties or fifties with Graves disease. The sample here was peripheral blood mononuclear cells (PBMCs), taken at new diagnosis, from a patient treated with antithyroid drugs. CDR3 sequence: CASSPRWRQSYEQYF. The CDR3 DNA is TGTGCCAGCAGTCCTCGATGGAGACAGAGCTACGAGCAGTACTTC.